What follows is one T cell receptor beta chain and its context. Its specificity is not known. CDR1 SGHRS and CDR2 YFSETQ come from the germline V gene. There are 14 residues in the CDR3. This entry comes from a study of monozygotic twins with inflammatory bowel disease. From 3,500 to 4,500 ng of total RNA, each TCR library was prepared. Amplification of TCRalpha and TCRbeta cDNA involved two nested PCRs that ran for approximately 17 and 9 cycles. Following a re-call of the 5' RACE reads, TCRdb has one entry per CDR3 protein and lacks DNA. The table lists 200,000 to 250,000 distinct CDR3 sequences. Study findings and constraints: Twins with IBD were found to have lower TCRbeta diversity (inverse Simpson) than healthy co-twins.

The V and J genes are TRBV5-1 and TRBJ1-2. Sequencing input: blood. The TCR comes from a human donor with ulcerative colitis or Crohn's disease, or a healthy co-twin of an affected twin (not recorded which). The CDR3 here is CASSLEVGNYGYTF.